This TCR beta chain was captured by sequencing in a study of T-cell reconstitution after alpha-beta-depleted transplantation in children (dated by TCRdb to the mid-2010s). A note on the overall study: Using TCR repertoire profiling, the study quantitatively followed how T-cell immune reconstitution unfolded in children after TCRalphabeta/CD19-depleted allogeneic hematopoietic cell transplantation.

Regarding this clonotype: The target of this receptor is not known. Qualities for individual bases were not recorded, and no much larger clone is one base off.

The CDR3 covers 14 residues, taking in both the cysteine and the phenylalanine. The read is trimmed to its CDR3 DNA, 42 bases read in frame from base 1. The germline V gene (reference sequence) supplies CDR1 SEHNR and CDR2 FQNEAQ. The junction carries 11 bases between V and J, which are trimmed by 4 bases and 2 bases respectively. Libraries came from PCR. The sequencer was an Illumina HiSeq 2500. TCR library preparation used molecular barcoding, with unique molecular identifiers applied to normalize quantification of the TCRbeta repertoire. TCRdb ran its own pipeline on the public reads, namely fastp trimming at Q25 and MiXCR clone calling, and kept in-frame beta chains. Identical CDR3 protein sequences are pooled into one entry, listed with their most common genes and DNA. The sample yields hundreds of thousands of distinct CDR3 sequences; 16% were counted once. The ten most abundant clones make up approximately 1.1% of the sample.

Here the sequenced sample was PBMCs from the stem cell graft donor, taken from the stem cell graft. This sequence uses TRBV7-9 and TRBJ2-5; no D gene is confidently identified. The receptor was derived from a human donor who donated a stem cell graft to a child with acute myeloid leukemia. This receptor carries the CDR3 CASSSVSRQETQYF. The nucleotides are TGTGCCAGCAGCTCCGTTTCGAGGCAAGAGACCCAGTACTTC.